The rows below give T cell receptor beta chains drawn from one sample of a study of regulatory T cells in long-lasting Graves disease. In TCRdb, the multiplex PCR reads were re-called with MiXCR into one record per CDR3 protein. The table has roughly 400,000 distinct CDR3 sequences, about a sixth seen once; the top ten hold 20% to 25%. The data also belong to a second study, concerning T cells in Graves' hyperthyroidism and ophthalmopathy.

This specimen consisted of peripheral blood mononuclear cells (PBMCs), obtained at new diagnosis, from a patient treated with antithyroid drugs. The receptor set was obtained from a woman aged 18-30 years with Graves disease. CDR3s include the opening cysteine and the closing phenylalanine or tryptophan. The order of the fields is J gene, D gene, V gene, clone size, CDR3 DNA, CDR3 protein. D genes are given only for firm matches. For some rows the clone size is stated as once, few or many, or as a class when expanded; others skip it.

J: TRBJ1-1
D: NA
V: TRBV3-1
size: NA
DNA: TGTGCCAGCAGCCAAGGGCCCTGGGGGGCTACGTTT
CDR3: CASSQGPWGATF

J: TRBJ1-3
D: NA
V: TRBV12-3/TRBV12-4
size: many
DNA: TGTGCCAGCAGTTTCGGTTTCGGACGACGGAGCCCAAACTCTGGAAACACCATATATTTT
CDR3: CASSFGFGRRSPNSGNTIYF

J: TRBJ2-3
D: NA
V: TRBV9
size: few
DNA: TGTGCCAGCAGCCGGGGACTCCGGGAGTCAGATACGCAGTATTTT
CDR3: CASSRGLRESDTQYF

J: TRBJ2-5
D: NA
V: TRBV9
size: NA
DNA: TGTGCCAGCAGCGTAGCTACTTTTGAGACCCAGTACTTC
CDR3: CASSVATFETQYF

J: TRBJ2-7
D: TRBD1
V: TRBV28
size: many
DNA: TGTGCCAGCAGTTTGACCGGGACAGCGGATTACGAGCAGTACTTC
CDR3: CASSLTGTADYEQYF

J: TRBJ2-1
D: NA
V: TRBV27
size: few
DNA: TGTGCCAGCAGCGCCCTGTCGGATGAGCAGTTCTTC
CDR3: CASSALSDEQFF

J: TRBJ2-7
D: NA
V: TRBV28
size: many
DNA: TGTGCCAGCACCACAGGGCCCTACGAGCAGTACTTC
CDR3: CASTTGPYEQYF

J: TRBJ1-1
D: NA
V: TRBV28
size: many
DNA: TGTGCCAGCAGCTACCTCGACACGTTGAACACTGAAGCTTTCTTT
CDR3: CASSYLDTLNTEAFF

J: TRBJ2-3
D: TRBD2
V: TRBV19
size: many
DNA: TGTGCCAGTACCGCTAGCGGGAACACAGATACGCAGTATTTT
CDR3: CASTASGNTDTQYF

J: TRBJ2-7
D: NA
V: TRBV5-4
size: NA
DNA: TGTGCCAGCAGCGGAGGTGGAGCGGGCCCTTATGAGCAGTACTTC
CDR3: CASSGGGAGPYEQYF

J: TRBJ2-2
D: NA
V: TRBV3-1
size: NA
DNA: TGTGCCAGCAGCCAGAGACCGAACCCGCCCGGGGAGCTGTTTTTT
CDR3: CASSQRPNPPGELFF

J: TRBJ1-5
D: NA
V: TRBV4-3
size: many
DNA: TGCGCCAGCAGCCAAGCATTTAGACAGAACAATCAGCCCCAGCATTTT
CDR3: CASSQAFRQNNQPQHF

J: TRBJ2-7
D: NA
V: TRBV28
size: many
DNA: TGTGCCAGCAGCGACCGGACGGGCGTCTACGAGCAGTACTTC
CDR3: CASSDRTGVYEQYF

J: TRBJ2-7
D: NA
V: TRBV20-1
size: NA
DNA: TGCAGTGCTAGAGATTCCTCGGCGGGCCGTGCCTACGAGCAGTACTTC
CDR3: CSARDSSAGRAYEQYF

J: TRBJ2-1
D: NA
V: TRBV29-1
size: many
DNA: TGCAGCGTTGAGGCAGGCTCAGACGAGCAGTTCTTC
CDR3: CSVEAGSDEQFF

J: TRBJ1-2
D: TRBD1
V: TRBV28
size: few
DNA: TGTGCCAGCAGTCCACTAGGGGGGGCGACAGGGTATGGCTACACCTTC
CDR3: CASSPLGGATGYGYTF